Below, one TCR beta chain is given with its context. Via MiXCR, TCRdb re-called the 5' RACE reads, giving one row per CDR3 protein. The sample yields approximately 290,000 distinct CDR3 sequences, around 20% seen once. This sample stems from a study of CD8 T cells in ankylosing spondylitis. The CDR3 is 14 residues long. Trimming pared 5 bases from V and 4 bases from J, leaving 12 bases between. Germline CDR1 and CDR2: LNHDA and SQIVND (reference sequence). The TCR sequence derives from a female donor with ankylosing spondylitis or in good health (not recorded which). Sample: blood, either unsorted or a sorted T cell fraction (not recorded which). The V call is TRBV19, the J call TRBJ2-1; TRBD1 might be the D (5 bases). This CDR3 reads CASSPTGWYNEQFF. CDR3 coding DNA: TGTGCCAGTAGTCCTACAGGATGGTACAATGAGCAGTTCTTC.